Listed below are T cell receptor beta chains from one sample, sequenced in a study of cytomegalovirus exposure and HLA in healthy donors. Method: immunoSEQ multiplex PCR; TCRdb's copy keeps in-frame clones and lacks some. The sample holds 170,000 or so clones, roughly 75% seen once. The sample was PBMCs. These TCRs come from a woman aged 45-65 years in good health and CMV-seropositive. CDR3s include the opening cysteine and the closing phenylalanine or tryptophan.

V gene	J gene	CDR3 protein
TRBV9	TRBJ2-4	CASSATSGRSGENIQYF
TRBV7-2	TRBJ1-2	CASSLGLYGYTF
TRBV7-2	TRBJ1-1	CASSLGTGTGLTEAFF
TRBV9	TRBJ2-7	CASSLPRGSITSGGPFDEQYF
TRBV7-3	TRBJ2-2	CASSVRGTGELFF
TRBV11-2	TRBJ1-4	CASSLDRNEKLFF
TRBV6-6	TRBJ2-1	CASSYSGGVNNEQFF
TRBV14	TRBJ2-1	CASSPSNGNEQFF
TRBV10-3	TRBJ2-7	CAISDPGTGSRLIYYEQYF
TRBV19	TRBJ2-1	CASTTGNSLYNEQFF
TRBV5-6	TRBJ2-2	CASSSPGDGELFF
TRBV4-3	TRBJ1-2	CASSQDYGGEYGYTF
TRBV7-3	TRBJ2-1	CASSLAVLGGEYNEQFF
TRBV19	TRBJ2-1	CASSIYGLAENEQFF
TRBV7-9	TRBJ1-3	CSSSLNSVSGNTIYF
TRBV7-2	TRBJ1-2	CASSLDHRGPSGYTF
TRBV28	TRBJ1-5	CASSLADRDNQPQHF